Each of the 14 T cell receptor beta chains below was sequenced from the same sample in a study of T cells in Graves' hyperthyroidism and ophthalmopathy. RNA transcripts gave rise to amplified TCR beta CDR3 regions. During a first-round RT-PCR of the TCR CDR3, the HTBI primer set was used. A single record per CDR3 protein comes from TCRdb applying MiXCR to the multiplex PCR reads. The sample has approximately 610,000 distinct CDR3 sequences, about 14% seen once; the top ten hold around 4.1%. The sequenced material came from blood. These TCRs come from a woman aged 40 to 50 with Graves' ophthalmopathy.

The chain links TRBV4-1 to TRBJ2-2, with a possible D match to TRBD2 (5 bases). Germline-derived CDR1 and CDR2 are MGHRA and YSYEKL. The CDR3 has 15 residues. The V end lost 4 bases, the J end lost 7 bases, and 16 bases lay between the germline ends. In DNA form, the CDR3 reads TGCGCCAGCAGCCCCGGGGAGCAATGGGGCGGGGAGCTGTTTTTT. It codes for CASSPGEQWGGELFF.

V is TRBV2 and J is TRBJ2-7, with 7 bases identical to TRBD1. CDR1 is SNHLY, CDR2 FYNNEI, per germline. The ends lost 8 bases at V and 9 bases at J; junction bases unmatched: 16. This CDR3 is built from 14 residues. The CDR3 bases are TGTGCCAGCGGGTCGAGGGGGCGCACGGGACGGCAGTACTTC. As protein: CASGSRGRTGRQYF.

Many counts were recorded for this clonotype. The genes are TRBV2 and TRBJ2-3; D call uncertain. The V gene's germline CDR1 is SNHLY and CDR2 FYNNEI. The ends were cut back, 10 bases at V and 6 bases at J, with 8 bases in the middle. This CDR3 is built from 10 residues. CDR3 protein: CATLTDTQYF. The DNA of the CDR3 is TGTGCCACCCTCACGGATACGCAGTATTTT.

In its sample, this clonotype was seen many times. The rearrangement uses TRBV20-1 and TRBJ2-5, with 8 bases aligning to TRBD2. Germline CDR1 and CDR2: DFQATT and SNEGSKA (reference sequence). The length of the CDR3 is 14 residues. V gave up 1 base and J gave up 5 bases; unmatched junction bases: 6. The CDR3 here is CSARVPGGGETQYF. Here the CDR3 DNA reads TGCAGTGCTAGAGTCCCGGGAGGGGGTGAGACCCAGTACTTC.

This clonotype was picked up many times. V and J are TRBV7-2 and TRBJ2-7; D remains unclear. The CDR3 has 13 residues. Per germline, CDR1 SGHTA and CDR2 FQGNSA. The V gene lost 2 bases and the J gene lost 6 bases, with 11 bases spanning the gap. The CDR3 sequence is CASSLSGSPEQYF. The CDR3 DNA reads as TGTGCCAGCAGCTTATCGGGTAGCCCCGAGCAGTACTTC.

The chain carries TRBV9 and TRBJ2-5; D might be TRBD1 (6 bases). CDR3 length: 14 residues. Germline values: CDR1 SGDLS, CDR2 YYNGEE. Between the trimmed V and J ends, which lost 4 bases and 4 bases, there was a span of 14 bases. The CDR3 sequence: CASSFAGTPETQYF. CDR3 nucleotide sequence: TGTGCCAGCAGCTTCGCCGGGACACCAGAGACCCAGTACTTC. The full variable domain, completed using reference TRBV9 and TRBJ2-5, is DSGVTQTPKHLITATGQRVTLRCSPRSGDLSVYWYQQSLDQGLQFLIQYYNGEERAKGNILERFSAQQFPDLHSELNLSSLELGDSALYFCASSFAGTPETQYFGPGTRLLVL.

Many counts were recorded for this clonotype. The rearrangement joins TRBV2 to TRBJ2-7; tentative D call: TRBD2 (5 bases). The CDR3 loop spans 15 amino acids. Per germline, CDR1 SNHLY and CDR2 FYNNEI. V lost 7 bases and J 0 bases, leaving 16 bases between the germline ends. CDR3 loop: CASKEGPYSSYEQYF. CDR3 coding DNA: TGTGCCAGCAAAGAGGGCCCCTACAGCTCCTACGAGCAGTACTTC. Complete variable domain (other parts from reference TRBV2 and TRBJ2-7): EPEVTQTPSHQVTQMGQEVILRCVPISNHLYFYWYRQILGQKVEFLVSFYNNEISEKSEIFDDQFSVERPDGSNFTLKIRSTKLEDSAMYFCASKEGPYSSYEQYFGPGTRLTVT.

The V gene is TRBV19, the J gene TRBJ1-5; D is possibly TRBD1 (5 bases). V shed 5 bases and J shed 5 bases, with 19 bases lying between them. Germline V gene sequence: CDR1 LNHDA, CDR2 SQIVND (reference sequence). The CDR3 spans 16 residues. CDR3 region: CASSLLGRVDYQPQHF. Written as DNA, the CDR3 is TGTGCCAGTAGTCTTCTGGGACGTGTCGATTATCAGCCCCAGCATTTT. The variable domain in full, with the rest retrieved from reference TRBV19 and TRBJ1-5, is DGGITQSPKYLFRKEGQNVTLSCEQNLNHDAMYWYRQDPGQGLRLIYYSQIVNDFQKGDIAEGYSVSREKKESFPLTVTSAQKNPTAFYLCASSLLGRVDYQPQHFGDGTRLSIL.

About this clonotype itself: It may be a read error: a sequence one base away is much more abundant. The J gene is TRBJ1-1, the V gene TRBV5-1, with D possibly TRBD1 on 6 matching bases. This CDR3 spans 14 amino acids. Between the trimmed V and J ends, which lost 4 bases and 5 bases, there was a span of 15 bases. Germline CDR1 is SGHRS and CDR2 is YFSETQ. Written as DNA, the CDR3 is TGCGCCAGCAGCGAGGGGAGGGGGAAAACTGAAGCTTTCTTT. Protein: CASSEGRGKTEAFF. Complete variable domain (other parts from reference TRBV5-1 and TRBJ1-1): KAGVTQTPRYLIKTRGQQVTLSCSPISGHRSVSWYQQTPGQGLQFLFEYFSETQRNKGNFPGRFSGRQFSNSRSEMNVSTLELGDSALYLCASSEGRGKTEAFFGQGTRLTVV.

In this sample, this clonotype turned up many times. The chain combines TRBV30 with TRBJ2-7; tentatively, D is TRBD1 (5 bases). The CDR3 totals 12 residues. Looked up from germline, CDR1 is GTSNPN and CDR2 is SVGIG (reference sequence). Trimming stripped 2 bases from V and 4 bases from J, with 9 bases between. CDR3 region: CAWSPDRYEQYF. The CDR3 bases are TGTGCCTGGAGTCCTGACAGATACGAGCAGTACTTC.

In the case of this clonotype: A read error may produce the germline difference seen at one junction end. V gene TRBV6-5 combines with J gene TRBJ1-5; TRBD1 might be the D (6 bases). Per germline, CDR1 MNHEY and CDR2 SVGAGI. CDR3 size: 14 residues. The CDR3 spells CASRYRDHGQPQHF. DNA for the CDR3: TGTGCCAGCCGTTACAGGGACCATGGTCAGCCCCAGCATTTT.

DNA for the CDR3: TGTGCCAGCAGCTTCCGGAACGGGAGGAGGGACGAGCAGTACTTC. Translation gives CASSFRNGRRDEQYF. The rearrangement joins TRBV11-2 to TRBJ2-7, with 7 bases fitting TRBD2. CDR3 length equals 15 residues. Germline CDR1 and CDR2: SGHAT and FQNNGV. The ends lost 3 bases at V and 5 bases at J; junction bases unmatched: 10.

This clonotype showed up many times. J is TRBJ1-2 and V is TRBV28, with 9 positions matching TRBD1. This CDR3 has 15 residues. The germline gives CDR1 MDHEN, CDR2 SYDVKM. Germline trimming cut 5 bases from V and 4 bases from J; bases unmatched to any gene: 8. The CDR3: CASSGQGPEGYGYTF. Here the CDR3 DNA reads TGTGCCAGCAGTGGACAGGGGCCCGAGGGCTATGGCTACACCTTC.

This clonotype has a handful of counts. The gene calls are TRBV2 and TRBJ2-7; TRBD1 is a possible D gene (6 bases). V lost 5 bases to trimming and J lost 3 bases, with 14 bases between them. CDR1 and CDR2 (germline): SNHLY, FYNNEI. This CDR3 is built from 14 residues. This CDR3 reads CASSRVGQSYEQYF. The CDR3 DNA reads TGTGCCAGCAGTAGAGTTGGACAGAGCTACGAGCAGTACTTC.